A selection of T cell receptor beta chains follows, all from one sample in a study of cytomegalovirus exposure and HLA in healthy donors. TCRdb's copy holds only in-frame clones and misses some; the assay was immunoSEQ multiplex PCR. The repertoire consists of roughly 160,000 clones, with 75% occurring once and the leading ten covering less than 3%. The sample comprised PBMCs. The receptor set was obtained from a female donor in good health and CMV-seronegative. Each CDR3 is given with its conserved first and last residue. A D gene is named only where the DNA matches it firmly. Part of the rows lack a size; the others show once, few, many or a class for expanded clones.

J gene	V gene	D gene	clone size	CDR3 protein	CDR3 DNA
TRBJ2-7	TRBV6-5	-	-	CASSRERVGYEQYF	TGTGCCAGCAGTAGGGAGCGGGTCGGCTACGAGCAGTACTTC
TRBJ1-2	TRBV7-9	TRBD1	few	CASSLTGTGAYGYTF	TGTGCCAGCAGCTTGACGGGGACAGGGGCCTATGGCTACACCTTC
TRBJ2-2	TRBV5-1	TRBD2	-	CASSLGLAVQNTGELFF	TGCGCCAGCAGCTTGGGCCTAGCGGTCCAGAACACCGGGGAGCTGTTTTTT
TRBJ2-1	TRBV4-2	TRBD2	few	CASSQEMKLAVYNEQFF	TGTGCCAGCAGCCAGGAAATGAAACTAGCGGTGTACAATGAGCAGTTCTTC
TRBJ2-3	TRBV7-2	TRBD2	-	CASSLDSLAGGLGDTQYF	TGTGCCAGCAGCTTAGACTCCCTAGCGGGAGGGCTCGGGGATACGCAGTATTTT
TRBJ2-5	TRBV7-8	-	-	CASSTAGAQYF	TGTGCCAGCAGCACGGCCGGGGCCCAGTACTTC
TRBJ2-7	TRBV5-5	-	-	CASSLGVDEQYF	TGTGCCAGCAGCTTAGGGGTGGACGAGCAGTACTTC
TRBJ2-2	TRBV5-1	-	-	CASSLEYGGGGRYGELFF	TGCGCCAGCAGCTTGGAGTATGGCGGAGGGGGCAGGTACGGGGAGCTGTTTTTT
TRBJ2-3	TRBV29-1	TRBD2	-	CSALAGDGDTQYF	TGCAGCGCTTTAGCGGGAGATGGAGATACGCAGTATTTT
TRBJ1-1	TRBV5-1	-	once	CASSPGLGTEAFF	TGCGCCAGCAGCCCGGGACTGGGCACTGAAGCTTTCTTT
TRBJ1-6	TRBV7-8	-	-	CASSLTSSAGNSPLHF	TGTGCCAGCAGCTTGACATCCTCGGCGGGTAATTCACCCCTCCACTTT
TRBJ2-5	TRBV6-5	-	once	CASSPPGGWQYF	TGTGCCAGCAGTCCCCCCGGGGGATGGCAGTACTTC
TRBJ2-1	TRBV5-1	-	-	CASSLDPPGDSRDEQFF	TGCGCCAGCAGCTTGGACCCTCCCGGGGACTCGAGGGATGAGCAGTTCTTC
TRBJ2-3	TRBV7-3	-	few	CASSQGGDTQYF	TGTGCCAGCAGCCAGGGCGGAGATACGCAGTATTTT
TRBJ2-7	TRBV10-3	TRBD2	once	CAISESGTSGIFSDEQYF	TGTGCCATCAGTGAGTCCGGGACTAGCGGGATTTTCAGTGACGAGCAGTACTTC
TRBJ2-7	TRBV2	TRBD2	-	CASGGRAYEQYF	TGTGCCAGCGGAGGGAGGGCCTACGAGCAGTACTTC
TRBJ1-5	TRBV7-9	TRBD1	few	CASSLQDRNQPQHF	TGTGCCAGCAGCTTACAGGACAGGAATCAGCCCCAGCATTTT
TRBJ1-4	TRBV2	TRBD1	-	CASSGEGQGVEKLFF	TGTGCCAGCAGTGGAGAGGGACAGGGGGTGGAAAAACTGTTTTTT
TRBJ2-3	TRBV4-3	TRBD2	-	CASSQDIGGGSDTQYF	TGCGCCAGCAGCCAAGATATCGGGGGGGGATCAGATACGCAGTATTTT
TRBJ2-1	TRBV5-4	-	few	CASRSGPIDNEQFF	TGTGCCAGCAGGAGTGGGCCGATCGACAATGAGCAGTTCTTC
TRBJ1-3	TRBV6-1	-	-	CASSAGRVSGNTIYF	TGTGCCAGCAGCGCCGGCAGGGTGTCCGGAAACACCATATATTTT
TRBJ1-5	TRBV29-1	TRBD1	-	CSVRTGSNQPQHF	TGCAGCGTACGGACAGGGTCGAATCAGCCCCAGCATTTT
TRBJ2-1	TRBV18	TRBD2	-	CASSRGLAPNEQFF	TGTGCCAGCTCACGGGGACTAGCGCCCAATGAGCAGTTCTTC
TRBJ1-3	TRBV18	TRBD1	-	CASSPYLNRGERNTIYF	TGTGCCAGCTCACCTTACCTGAACAGGGGGGAAAGAAACACCATATATTTT
TRBJ2-1	TRBV27	-	-	CASSFAGEQFF	TGTGCCAGCAGTTTTGCGGGTGAGCAGTTCTTC
TRBJ1-1	TRBV4-1	TRBD1	-	CASSQGQGLAFF	TGCGCCAGCAGCCAAGGACAGGGTCTAGCTTTCTTT
TRBJ2-7	TRBV9	-	few	CASSAHDRSSYEQYF	TGTGCCAGCAGCGCCCACGACAGGAGCTCCTACGAGCAGTACTTC
TRBJ2-1	TRBV28	TRBD1	-	CASTAPGTGPNNEQFF	TGTGCCAGCACCGCCCCGGGGACAGGACCGAACAATGAGCAGTTCTTC
TRBJ2-3	TRBV2	-	-	CASSTRRGSTDTQYF	TGTGCCAGCAGTACCAGACGAGGGAGCACAGATACGCAGTATTTT
TRBJ2-7	TRBV5-5	-	-	CASRGRPTYEQYF	TGTGCCAGCAGGGGCAGGCCTACCTACGAGCAGTACTTC
TRBJ1-6	TRBV6-5	-	-	CASSGQLPLLHF	TGTGCCAGCAGCGGACAGCTACCTCTCCTCCACTTT
TRBJ2-1	TRBV14	TRBD1	-	CASSQDRGGEQFF	TGTGCCAGCAGCCAGGACAGGGGCGGTGAGCAGTTCTTC
TRBJ1-1	TRBV7-2	-	many	CASSSVSGAYMKNTEAFF	TGTGCCAGCAGCTCAGTTAGCGGGGCGTATATGAAGAACACTGAAGCTTTCTTT
TRBJ2-6	TRBV4-3	-	few	CASSQVTPGTRGSGANVLTF	TGCGCCAGCAGCCAAGTTACGCCGGGTACCCGGGGGTCTGGGGCCAACGTCCTGACTTTC
TRBJ1-6	TRBV9	TRBD1	-	CASSVGTGDSPLHF	TGTGCCAGCAGCGTCGGGACAGGGGATTCACCCCTCCACTTT
TRBJ2-7	TRBV27	TRBD1	-	CASSSPSPGTGYEQYF	TGTGCCAGCAGTTCTCCCTCTCCCGGGACAGGCTACGAGCAGTACTTC
TRBJ2-7	TRBV11-2	-	-	CASSLGSYEQYF	TGTGCCAGCAGCTTAGGCAGTTACGAGCAGTACTTC
TRBJ2-7	TRBV29-1	-	-	CSVTGTDAYEQYF	TGCAGCGTAACCGGGACTGATGCCTACGAGCAGTACTTC
TRBJ2-1	TRBV25-1	TRBD2	-	CASSEYPSGIADNEQFF	TGTGCCAGCAGTGAATATCCTAGCGGGATCGCCGACAATGAGCAGTTCTTC
TRBJ2-7	TRBV2	TRBD2	few	CASSFGTGGYEQYF	TGTGCCAGCAGTTTCGGGACGGGGGGTTACGAGCAGTACTTC
TRBJ2-1	TRBV30	TRBD1	-	CAGSRDRVYNEQFF	TGTGCCGGCAGCCGGGACAGAGTTTACAATGAGCAGTTCTTC
TRBJ2-1	TRBV30	TRBD1	-	CAWSVQGTGARGQFF	TGTGCCTGGAGTGTACAGGGGACAGGGGCAAGGGGGCAGTTCTTC
TRBJ2-6	TRBV6-1	TRBD1	-	CASSGTGSPGANVLTF	TGTGCCAGCAGTGGGACAGGGAGTCCTGGGGCCAACGTCCTGACTTTC
TRBJ1-1	TRBV6-5	TRBD1	-	CASSYPGGLGNTEAFF	TGTGCCAGCAGTTACCCAGGGGGGCTGGGGAACACTGAAGCTTTCTTT
TRBJ2-1	TRBV4-3	-	-	CASSQEGAGSSYNEQFF	TGCGCCAGCAGCCAGGAGGGCGCGGGAAGCTCCTACAATGAGCAGTTCTTC